The TCR beta chain under discussion was sequenced for a study of tumor-infiltrating lymphocytes in oesophageal squamous cell carcinoma. This clonotype is labeled medium-sized. Each CDR3 protein gets one entry after TCRdb re-called the PCR reads with MiXCR. This table has over 10,000 distinct CDR3 sequences, more than 45% appearing once. Germline V gene data show CDR1 as ENHRY and CDR2 as SYGVKD. The CDR3 is 17 residues long. The V and J ends lost 2 bases and 0 bases respectively, with 14 bases between them. This chain links TRBV10-3 with TRBJ2-4; D is undetermined. The sequenced material came from blood. The TCR sequence derives from a female donor with esophageal squamous cell carcinoma. The CDR3 reads CAISERLSDLAKNIQYF. The CDR3 DNA is TGTGCCATCAGTGAGCGGTTGTCTGATCTAGCCAAAAACATTCAGTACTTC.